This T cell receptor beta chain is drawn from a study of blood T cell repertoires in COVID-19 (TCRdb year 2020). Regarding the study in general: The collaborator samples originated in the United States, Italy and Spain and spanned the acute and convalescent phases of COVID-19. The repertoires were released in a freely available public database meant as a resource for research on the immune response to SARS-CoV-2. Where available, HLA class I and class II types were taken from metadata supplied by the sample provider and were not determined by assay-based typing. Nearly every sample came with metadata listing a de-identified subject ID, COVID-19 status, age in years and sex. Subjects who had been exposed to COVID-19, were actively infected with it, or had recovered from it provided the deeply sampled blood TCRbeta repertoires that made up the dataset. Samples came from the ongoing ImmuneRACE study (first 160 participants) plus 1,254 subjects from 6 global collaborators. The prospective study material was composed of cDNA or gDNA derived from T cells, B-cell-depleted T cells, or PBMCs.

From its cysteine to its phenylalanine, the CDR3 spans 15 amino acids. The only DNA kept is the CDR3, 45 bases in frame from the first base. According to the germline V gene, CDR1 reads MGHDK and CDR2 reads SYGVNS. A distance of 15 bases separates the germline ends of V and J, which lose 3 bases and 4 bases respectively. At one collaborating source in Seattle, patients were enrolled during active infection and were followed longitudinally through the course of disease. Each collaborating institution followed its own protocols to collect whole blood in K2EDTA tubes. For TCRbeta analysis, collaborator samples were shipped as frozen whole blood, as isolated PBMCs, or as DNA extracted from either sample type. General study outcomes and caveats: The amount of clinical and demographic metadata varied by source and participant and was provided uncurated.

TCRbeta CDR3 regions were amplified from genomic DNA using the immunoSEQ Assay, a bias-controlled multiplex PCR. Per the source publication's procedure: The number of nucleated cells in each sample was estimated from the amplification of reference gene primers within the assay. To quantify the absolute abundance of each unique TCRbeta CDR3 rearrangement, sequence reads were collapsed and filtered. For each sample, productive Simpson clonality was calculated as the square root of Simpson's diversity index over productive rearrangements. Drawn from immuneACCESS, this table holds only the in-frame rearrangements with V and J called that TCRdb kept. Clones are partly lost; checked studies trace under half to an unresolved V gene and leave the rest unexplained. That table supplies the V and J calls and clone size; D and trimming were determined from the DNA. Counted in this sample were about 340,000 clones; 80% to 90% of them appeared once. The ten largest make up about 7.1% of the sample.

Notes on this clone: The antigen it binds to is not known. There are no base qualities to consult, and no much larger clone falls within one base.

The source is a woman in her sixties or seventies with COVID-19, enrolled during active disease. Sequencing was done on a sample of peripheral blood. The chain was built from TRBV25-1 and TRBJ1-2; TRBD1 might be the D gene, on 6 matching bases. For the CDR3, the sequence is CASSDPRGRGYGYTF. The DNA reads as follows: TGTGCCAGCAGTGATCCTAGGGGCAGGGGCTATGGCTACACCTTC.